The text below deals with one T cell receptor (beta chain). The antigen this receptor binds is unknown. Base qualities are not recorded, but no much larger clone differs from it by a single base. The data originate from a study of TIL therapy for anti-PD-1-resistant metastatic lung cancer listed by TCRdb under 2021. General notes on the study: Tumors were harvested prior to any PD-1/PD-L1 blockade, after which nivolumab was administered to patients, and lymphodepletion, expanded TIL infusion and IL-2 were given to patients who progressed. The cohort was predominantly lung adenocarcinoma, with several EGFR-mutant and two ALK-rearranged tumors, and half of patients were current or former smokers. Enrolled patients had a median age of almost 55 years (range 38-75) and a median tumor PD-L1 proportion score of roughly 6%. Tumor and peripheral blood T cell receptor beta sequencing was used to track clonotypes across tumor, expanded TIL product and serial blood samples. Across the cohort, whole-exome sequencing showed a median non-synonymous tumor mutation burden of under 1.8 mutations per megabase.

Read against the paper, the sample's time point label means: pre-treatment sample, taken before nivolumab and TIL therapy. Adults with stage 4 NSCLC were enrolled in a dual-center phase I trial from late 2017 to January 2020. The samples were obtained from a phase I trial that was single-arm and open-label and tested tumor-infiltrating lymphocyte therapy combined with nivolumab in advanced non-small cell lung cancer. Blood mononuclear cells from EDTA tubes were isolated by Ficoll gradient, snap-frozen as pellets, and DNA was extracted with a Qiagen mini-prep kit. Paper-wide results and their limitations: The study protocol defined all tumor marker inferences as exploratory. Generalizability was limited because the cohort was highly selected, with more treatment-naive, never-smoker and oncogene-addicted patients included than is typical. The baseline peripheral repertoire was partially replaced by infused TIL clonotypes, which then decayed over months, and no apparent association between persistence and response was found.

At the junction V is shortened by 4 bases and J by 5 bases; bases outside the gene matches: 11. Sequences SGHRS (CDR1) and YFSETQ (CDR2) are obtained from the germline V gene. The CDR3 starts with the cysteine, ends with the phenylalanine, and has 16 residues. CDR3 DNA is the only sequence kept; it has 48 bases, read in frame from the first base. Using bias-controlled multiplex PCR with the immunoSEQ v3 hsTCRB kit, the TCR beta CDR3 regions were amplified from genomic DNA. The TCR libraries were sequenced on an Illumina NextSeq 500 to approximately 2 million read pairs for survey level or about 4.5-6 million read pairs for deep level. Processing in the source paper ran as follows. V, D and J genes were assigned, non-productive sequences were removed, and clonality was reported by immunoSEQ Analyzer software. Repertoires of infused TIL and blood were compared using productive Simpson clonality and the Morisita overlap index of productive TRB rearrangements. Absolute clonotype counts in blood were estimated as lymphocyte count times CD3+ fraction times the clone's productive frequency. Sourced from immuneACCESS, this table was stored by TCRdb with only in-frame sequences that have V and J called. A share of the clones is absent; for the studies checked, an unresolved V gene accounts for under half, and the remainder has no known explanation. V and J calls and clone size come straight from that table; D and trimming were deduced from the DNA. A total of 50,000 or so clones appear in this sample, around 80% of them only once. The ten largest make up about 5% of the sample.

Sequencing was performed on blood, taken at baseline. This chain joins TRBV5-1 to TRBJ2-2; 7 central nucleotides agree with TRBD1. This clonotype was sampled from a woman aged 30 to 85 with non-small cell lung cancer. Here the CDR3 is given as CASSPARDSETGELFF. The DNA sequence is given as TGCGCCAGCAGCCCCGCCCGGGACAGCGAAACCGGGGAGCTGTTTTTT.